This T cell receptor beta chain derives from a study of shared clonotypes between healthy human individuals. Study-level information: CD4 naive and CD4 memory each took three plates per donor, while CD8 naive took two and CD8 memory one.

Remarks on this clone: The antigen remains unidentified.

Germline-derived CDR1 and CDR2 are SGHRS and YFSETQ. The CDR3 has 14 residues. The junction had 4 bases not matched to a gene; V was cut back by 4 bases and J by 3 bases. The run depth of the assay was deep. Repertoires were generated with immunoSEQ multiplex PCR, while TCRdb's copy carries only in-frame clones and drops some. The repertoire has hundreds of thousands of clones, about two thirds of them found once; the top ten carry approximately 1.8%. Findings and caveats of the study: It was the few donors that limited the genetic and exposure-history diversity represented.

This clonotype was obtained from a woman aged 25-40 years in good health. This chain uses TRBV5-1 with TRBJ2-7, with 10 bases that match TRBD2. The source material was memory CD4+ T cells sorted from blood. This sample's subset: CD45RA-negative fraction. The CDR3 region is CASSPSGSLYEQYF. Here the CDR3 DNA reads TGCGCCAGCAGCCCTAGCGGGAGCCTCTACGAGCAGTACTTC.